These T cell receptor beta chains were read from a single sample in a study of B cell selection in AIRE deficiency. Measured with immunoSEQ multiplex PCR; TCRdb has only the in-frame clones, and not every one. The repertoire includes approximately 1,500 clones, 84% of them detected once, and more than 1.5% sits in the top ten. The sample taken for sequencing was CD4+CD25+ Tregs sorted from PBMCs. The receptors derive from a human donor in good health. Both conserved end residues are part of each CDR3.

v_call,j_call,cdr3_aa
TRBV18,TRBJ2-7,CASSPSTSGSVYEQYF
TRBV14,TRBJ2-7,CASSPTGVAGPSNRHEQYF
TRBV5-5,TRBJ1-4,CASSGGINEKLFF
TRBV5-6,TRBJ1-1,CASSLGIGGWGWGTEAFF
TRBV6-1,TRBJ1-2,CASSTTYGYTF
TRBV5-4,TRBJ1-1,CASSGTVLTEAFF
TRBV29-1,TRBJ2-1,CSVQSGSTYNEQFF
TRBV2,TRBJ2-7,CASSAVVGAYEQYF
TRBV15,TRBJ2-1,CATSPGLAGLSYNEQFF
TRBV10-3,TRBJ2-1,CATQLRDPTYNEQFF
TRBV28,TRBJ2-7,CASSPMGEQYF
TRBV5-6,TRBJ2-5,CASSFRGLQETQYF
TRBV20-1,TRBJ2-7,CSASYFYEQYF
TRBV11-2,TRBJ1-2,CASSLDGLVARLGNYGYTF
TRBV10-1,TRBJ2-3,CASSGAGGPSDTQYF
TRBV18,TRBJ2-6,CASSPTGTGGAGANVLTF
TRBV28,TRBJ2-7,CASSRRTGWYEQYF
TRBV6-6,TRBJ2-6,CASSYWQGANVLTF
TRBV5-4,TRBJ2-7,CASSRPGLAGGEQYF
TRBV5-5,TRBJ1-5,CASSLSAVQPQHF
TRBV7-9,TRBJ1-1,CASSLMRGANTEAFF
TRBV19,TRBJ1-2,CASSSDVGNGYTF
TRBV9,TRBJ2-1,CASSAPSSEQFF
TRBV18,TRBJ1-6,CASSPRQRGIVSPLHF
TRBV28,TRBJ2-1,CASSPGTSGRRFF
TRBV19,TRBJ1-2,CASSRTGRDGYTF
TRBV28,TRBJ1-1,CASSTYREGTEAFF
TRBV5-4,TRBJ2-1,CASSLGRLASGRTNEQFF
TRBV5-5,TRBJ2-5,CASSNPRSGSRLETQYF
TRBV19,TRBJ2-7,CASSIAVSTGYEQYF
TRBV5-1,TRBJ2-5,CASSLAWTSGRVETQYF
TRBV6-1,TRBJ2-7,CASGALAGVNYEQYF
TRBV6-6,TRBJ2-2,CASSLRDGRLGELFF
TRBV6-1,TRBJ1-6,CAIRRLSLGSPLHF
TRBV7-9,TRBJ1-2,CASSPPAFSGGYTF
TRBV2,TRBJ2-7,CAIGTSGMLPYEQYF
TRBV6-5,TRBJ2-1,CASSSRTSGYNEQFF
TRBV7-9,TRBJ1-1,CASSLVFLTDRTNTEAFF
TRBV9,TRBJ2-7,CASSVGPGYEQYF
TRBV2,TRBJ1-2,CASSEAGGPRYGYTF
TRBV9,TRBJ2-3,CASSALARGADTQYF
TRBV6-1,TRBJ2-7,CASMGGYPLVQYF
TRBV6-6,TRBJ1-5,CASRRDRVSNQPQHF
TRBV11-2,TRBJ2-7,CASSLPYRTYEQYF
TRBV9,TRBJ2-1,CASSPSGHSYNEQFF
TRBV5-1,TRBJ2-1,CASRRLSGRAAYNEQFF
TRBV10-3,TRBJ1-1,CAISESSGRWTEAFF